This TCR beta chain was recovered during a study of CD8+ T cells in alopecia areata. Following RNA extraction, reverse transcription yielded cDNA that acted as the sequencing template. Repertoires were generated with immunoSEQ multiplex PCR, while TCRdb's copy carries only in-frame clones and drops some. Altogether 150,000 to 200,000 clones are present, under 70% being singletons, with the ten largest covering 0.91%. As for treatment: oral pan-JAK inhibitor, 5-10 mg twice daily. Material: CD4+ T cells sorted from blood, obtained at week 4, from a patient treated with tofacitinib. The receptor's source is a human donor with alopecia areata.

The CDR3 DNA follows: TGCAGCGTTGGGGAAAAAGAGACCCAGTACTTC. Translating it yields CSVGEKETQYF. The V gene is TRBV29-1, the J gene TRBJ2-5; no reliable D call. V was pared by 4 bases and J by 3 bases, with 6 bases between. Looked up from germline, CDR1 is SQVTM and CDR2 is ANQGSEA. The CDR3 is 11 residues long.